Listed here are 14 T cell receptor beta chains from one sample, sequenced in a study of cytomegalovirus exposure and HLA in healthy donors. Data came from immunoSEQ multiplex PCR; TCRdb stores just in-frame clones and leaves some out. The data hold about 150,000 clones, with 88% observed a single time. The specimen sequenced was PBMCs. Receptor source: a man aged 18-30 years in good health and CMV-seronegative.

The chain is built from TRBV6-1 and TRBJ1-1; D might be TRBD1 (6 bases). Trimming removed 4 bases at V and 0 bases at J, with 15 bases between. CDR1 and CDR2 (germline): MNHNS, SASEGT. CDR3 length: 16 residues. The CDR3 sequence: CASSVGQQDMNTEAFF. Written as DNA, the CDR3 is TGTGCCAGCAGTGTCGGACAGCAAGACATGAACACTGAAGCTTTCTTT.

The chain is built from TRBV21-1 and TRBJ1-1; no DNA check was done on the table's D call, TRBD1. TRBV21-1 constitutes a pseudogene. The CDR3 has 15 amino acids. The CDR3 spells CASSKAHQGSTEAFF. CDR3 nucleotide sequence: TGTGCCAGCAGCAAAGCGCACCAGGGCTCCACTGAAGCTTTCTTT.

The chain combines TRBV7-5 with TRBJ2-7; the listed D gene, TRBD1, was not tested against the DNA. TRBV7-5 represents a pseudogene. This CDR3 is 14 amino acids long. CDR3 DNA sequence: TGTGTCAGAAGCCCCAGGGACAGGGATTACGAGCAGTACGTC. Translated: CVRSPRDRDYEQYV.

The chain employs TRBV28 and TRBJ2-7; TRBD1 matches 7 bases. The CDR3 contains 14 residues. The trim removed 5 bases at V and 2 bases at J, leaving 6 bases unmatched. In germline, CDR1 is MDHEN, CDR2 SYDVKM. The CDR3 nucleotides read TGTGCCAGCAGTCGTCCCGGGACAGCCTACGAGCAGTACTTC. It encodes CASSRPGTAYEQYF.

CDR3 protein: CASSAGTSGTDTQYF. The CDR3 nucleotides read TGTGCCAGCAGTGCCGGGACTAGCGGCACAGATACGCAGTATTTT. This sequence joins TRBV2 and TRBJ2-3; TRBD2 matches 10 bases. The junction had 2 bases not matched to a gene; V was cut back by 4 bases and J by 1 base. The CDR3 runs 15 residues. Germline V gene data show CDR1 as SNHLY and CDR2 as FYNNEI.

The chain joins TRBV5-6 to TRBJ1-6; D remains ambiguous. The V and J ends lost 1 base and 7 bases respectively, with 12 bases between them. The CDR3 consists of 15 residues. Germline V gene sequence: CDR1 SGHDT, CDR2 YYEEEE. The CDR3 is CASSLNLRANSPLHF. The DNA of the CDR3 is TGTGCCAGCAGCTTGAACCTGAGGGCCAATTCACCCCTCCACTTT.

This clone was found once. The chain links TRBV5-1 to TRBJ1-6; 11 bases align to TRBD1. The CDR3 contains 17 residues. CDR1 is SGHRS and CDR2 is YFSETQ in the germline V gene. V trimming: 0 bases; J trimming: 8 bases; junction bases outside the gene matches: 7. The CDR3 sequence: CASSLVARDRGDSPLHF. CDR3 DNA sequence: TGCGCCAGCAGCTTGGTCGCCCGGGACAGGGGGGATTCACCCCTCCACTTT. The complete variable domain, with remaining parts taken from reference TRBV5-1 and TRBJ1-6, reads KAGVTQTPRYLIKTRGQQVTLSCSPISGHRSVSWYQQTPGQGLQFLFEYFSETQRNKGNFPGRFSGRQFSNSRSEMNVSTLELGDSALYLCASSLVARDRGDSPLHFGNGTRLTVT.

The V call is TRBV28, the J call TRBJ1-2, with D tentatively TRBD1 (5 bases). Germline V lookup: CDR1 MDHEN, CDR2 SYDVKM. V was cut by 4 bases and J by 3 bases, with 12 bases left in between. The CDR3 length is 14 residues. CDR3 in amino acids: CASSYLGRDYGYTF. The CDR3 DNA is TGTGCCAGCAGTTACCTGGGGCGCGACTATGGCTACACCTTC.

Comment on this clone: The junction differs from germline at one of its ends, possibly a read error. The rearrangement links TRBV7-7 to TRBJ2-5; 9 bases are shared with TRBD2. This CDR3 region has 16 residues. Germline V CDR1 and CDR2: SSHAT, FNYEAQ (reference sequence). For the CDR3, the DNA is TGTGCTAGCAGCTTAGGTCGGCGGGGGGGCGGAGAGACCCAGTACTTC. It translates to CASSLGRRGGGETQYF. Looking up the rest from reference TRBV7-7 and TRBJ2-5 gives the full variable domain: GAGVSQSPRYKVTKRGQDVTLRCDPISSHATLYWYQQALGQGPEFLTYFNYEAQPDKSGLPSDRFSAERPEGSISTLTIQRTEQRDSAMYRCASSLGRRGGGETQYFGPGTRLLVL.

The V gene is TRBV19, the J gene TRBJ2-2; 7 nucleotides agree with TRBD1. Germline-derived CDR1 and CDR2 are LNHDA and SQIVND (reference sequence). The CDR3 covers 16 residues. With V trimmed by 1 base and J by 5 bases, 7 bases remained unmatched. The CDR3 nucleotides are TGTGCCAGTAGTATAGGCCAGGGGGATTGGACCGGGGAGCTGTTTTTT. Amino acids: CASSIGQGDWTGELFF. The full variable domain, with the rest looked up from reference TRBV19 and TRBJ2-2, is DGGITQSPKYLFRKEGQNVTLSCEQNLNHDAMYWYRQDPGQGLRLIYYSQIVNDFQKGDIAEGYSVSREKKESFPLTVTSAQKNPTAFYLCASSIGQGDWTGELFFGEGSRLTVL.

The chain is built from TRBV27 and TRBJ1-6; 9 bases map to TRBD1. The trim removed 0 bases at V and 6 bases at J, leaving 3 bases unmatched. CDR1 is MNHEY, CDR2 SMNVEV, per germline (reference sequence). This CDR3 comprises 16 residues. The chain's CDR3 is CASSLSQDRGNSPLHF. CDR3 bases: TGTGCCAGCAGTTTATCGCAGGACAGGGGTAATTCACCCCTCCACTTT.

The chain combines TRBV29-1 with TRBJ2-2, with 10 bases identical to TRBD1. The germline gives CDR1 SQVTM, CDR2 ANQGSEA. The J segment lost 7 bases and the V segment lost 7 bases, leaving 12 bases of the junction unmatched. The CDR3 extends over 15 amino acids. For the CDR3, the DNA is TGCAGCGCCGTCCGGGACAGGGGTTACGGCGGGGAGCTGTTTTTT. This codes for CSAVRDRGYGGELFF.

In nucleotides, the CDR3 is TGTGCCAGCAGGACAGGGGGAGGGAACATTCAGTACTTC. Protein: CASRTGGGNIQYF. V gene TRBV27 combines with J gene TRBJ2-4; 9 nucleotides line up with TRBD1. There are 13 residues in the CDR3. The V gene's germline CDR1 is MNHEY and CDR2 SMNVEV (reference sequence). V shed 6 bases and J 7 bases; nucleotides not matched to a gene: 4.

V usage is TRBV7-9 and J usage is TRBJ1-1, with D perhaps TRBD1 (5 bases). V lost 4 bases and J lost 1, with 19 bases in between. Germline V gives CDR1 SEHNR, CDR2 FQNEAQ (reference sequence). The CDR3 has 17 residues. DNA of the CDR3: TGTGCCAGCAGCTCGAGCGGGCGGGGGGAGGCGAACACTGAAGCTTTCTTT. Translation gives CASSSSGRGEANTEAFF. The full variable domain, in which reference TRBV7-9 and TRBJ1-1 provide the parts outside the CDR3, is DTGVSQNPRHKITKRGQNVTFRCDPISEHNRLYWYRQTLGQGPEFLTYFQNEAQLEKSRLLSDRFSAERPKGSFSTLEIQRTEQGDSAMYLCASSSSGRGEANTEAFFGQGTRLTVV.